This T cell receptor (beta chain) was identified during a study of Graves' ophthalmopathy and Graves' hyperthyroidism. Scientists amplified the TCR beta CDR3 regions from RNA transcripts. An opening RT-PCR round employed HTBI primers and preceded a second-round multiplex PCR. TCRdb redid the calling of the multiplex PCR reads with MiXCR, one entry per CDR3 protein. The sample yields roughly 1.1 million distinct CDR3 sequences, about two fifths seen once. With 6 bases clipped from V and 1 base from J, the junction kept 2 bases outside the gene matches. CDR1 and CDR2 from the germline V gene are ENHRY and SYGVKD. The CDR3 spans 13 residues. This clonotype was recorded many times.

The chain joins TRBV10-3 to TRBJ2-5, with 7 bases that match TRBD2. What was sequenced was peripheral blood or thyroid tissue (not recorded which). The sequence was collected from an adult man with Graves' hyperthyroidism. CDR3 sequence reads: CAIRTSRQETQYF. CDR3 coding DNA: TGTGCCATCAGGACTAGCCGCCAAGAGACCCAGTACTTC.